The clone carrying this TCR beta chain turned up a few times. The target antigen is unknown. This sample was taken from a study of cytomegalovirus exposure and HLA in healthy donors. At the level of the study: Previous work identified roughly 110 million unique TCR beta sequences from around 200 million T cells.

General study points: Common viral pathogens (according to a later analysis) appeared linked to several of the most significant clusters. CMV serostatus was the only recorded immune exposure for donors.

V shed 1 base and J shed 1 base, with 17 bases lying between them. The germline gives CDR1 LGHNA, CDR2 YSLEER. The CDR3 length is 18 residues. The PCR employed 60 Vbeta primers together with 13 Jbeta primers. The repertoire was sequenced with immunoSEQ multiplex PCR; TCRdb's copy has only in-frame clones and lacks some. Of 200,000 to 250,000 clones in the sample, about 85% were seen once. This sequence originates from a human donor in good health. Material: PBMCs. V gene TRBV4-3 combines with J gene TRBJ1-3; TRBD1 is a possible D gene (5 bases). Here the CDR3 reads CASSQGGGSRMSGNTIYF. CDR3 coding DNA: TGCGCCAGCAGCCAAGGCGGGGGGTCTCGGATGTCTGGAAACACCATATATTTT.